This TCR beta chain originates from a study of chemoradiotherapy in HPV16-positive cancers. The study's findings and limits: For HPV16-positive patients, expanding HPV-responsive T cells associated with longer recurrence-free survival.

Libraries were prepared by immunoSEQ multiplex PCR; TCRdb keeps only in-frame clonotypes and omits some of them. The table has over 10,000 clones, 78% seen once. On this clone itself: The target antigen is unknown.

The receptor was derived from a human donor with HPV-associated anogenital cancer. This specimen was taken from a patient who underwent chemoradiotherapy.

CDR3 protein: CASLDSADEQYF. In nucleotides, the CDR3 is TGTGCCAGCCTAGACAGCGCCGACGAGCAGTACTTC. The J gene is TRBJ2-7, the V gene TRBV6-6; possible D gene TRBD1, 5 bases. V was pared by 8 bases and J by 5 bases, with 13 bases between. Germline CDR1 reads MNHNY; CDR2 reads SVGAGI (reference sequence). This CDR3 is 12 amino acids long.